This TCR beta chain came from a study of T cell repertoires in cytomegalovirus infection. Study summary: Public TCR beta signatures marked donors with CMV infection and the matching HLA.

Study observations and caveats: Accumulated public TCR beta family frequency recognized individuals carrying CMV together with the relevant HLA. CMV-specific TCR beta clonotypes restricted by HLA-C were the ones dominating the ex vivo response.

In this sample, this clonotype turned up many times. What it recognizes is unknown. Germline lookup yields CDR1 SGHTA and CDR2 FQGNSA. V dropped 3 bases and J dropped 3 bases, with 13 bases sitting between them. This CDR3 comprises 15 residues. Each CDR3 protein gets one entry after TCRdb re-called the reads with MiXCR. The data show some 150,000 distinct CDR3 sequences, under 8% seen once. This chain connects TRBV7-2 to TRBJ2-3; TRBD2 might be the D (6 bases). Material for sequencing was PBMCs. This receptor was taken from a human donor in good health (CMV status not recorded). Some clones in this sample may be carry-over from other donors' samples. In nucleotides, the CDR3 is TGTGCCAGCAGCTTCCGGGCGGGGAGGACAGATACGCAGTATTTT. Its translation is CASSFRAGRTDTQYF.